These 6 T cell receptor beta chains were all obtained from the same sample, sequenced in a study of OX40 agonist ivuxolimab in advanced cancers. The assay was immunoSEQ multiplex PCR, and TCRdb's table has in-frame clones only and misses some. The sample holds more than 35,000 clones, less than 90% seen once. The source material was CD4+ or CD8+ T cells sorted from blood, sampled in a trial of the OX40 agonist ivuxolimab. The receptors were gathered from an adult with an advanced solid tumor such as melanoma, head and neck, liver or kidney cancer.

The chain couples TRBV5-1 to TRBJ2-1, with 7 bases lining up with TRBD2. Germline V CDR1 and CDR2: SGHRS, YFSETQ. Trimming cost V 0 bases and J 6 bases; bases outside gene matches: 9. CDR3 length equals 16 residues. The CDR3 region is CASSLAGASGFNEQFF. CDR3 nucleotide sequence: TGCGCCAGCAGCTTGGCCGGAGCTAGCGGTTTCAATGAGCAGTTCTTC. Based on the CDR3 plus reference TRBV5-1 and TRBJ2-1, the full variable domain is KAGVTQTPRYLIKTRGQQVTLSCSPISGHRSVSWYQQTPGQGLQFLFEYFSETQRNKGNFPGRFSGRQFSNSRSEMNVSTLELGDSALYLCASSLAGASGFNEQFFGPGTRLTVL.

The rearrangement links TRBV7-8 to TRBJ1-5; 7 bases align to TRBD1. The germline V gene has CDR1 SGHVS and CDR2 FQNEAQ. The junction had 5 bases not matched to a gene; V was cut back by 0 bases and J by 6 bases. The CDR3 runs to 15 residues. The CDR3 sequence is CASSLAVGGGQPQHF. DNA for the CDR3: TGTGCCAGCAGCTTAGCGGTAGGGGGCGGTCAGCCCCAGCATTTT. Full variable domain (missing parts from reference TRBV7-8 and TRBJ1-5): GAGVSQSPRYKVAKRGQDVALRCDPISGHVSLFWYQQALGQGPEFLTYFQNEAQLDKSGLPSDRFFAERPEGSVSTLKIQRTQQEDSAVYLCASSLAVGGGQPQHFGDGTRLSIL.

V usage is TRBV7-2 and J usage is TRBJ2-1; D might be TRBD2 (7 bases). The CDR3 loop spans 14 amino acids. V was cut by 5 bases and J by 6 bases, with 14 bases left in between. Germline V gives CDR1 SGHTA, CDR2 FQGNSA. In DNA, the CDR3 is TGTGCCAGCAGCCCGGGGGGCACCACCAATGAGCAGTTCTTC. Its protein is CASSPGGTTNEQFF.

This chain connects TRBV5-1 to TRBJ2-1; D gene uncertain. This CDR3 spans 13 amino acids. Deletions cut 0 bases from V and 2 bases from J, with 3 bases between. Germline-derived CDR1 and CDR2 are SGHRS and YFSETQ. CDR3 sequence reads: CASSLEAYNEQFF. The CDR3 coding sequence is TGCGCCAGCAGCTTGGAGGCCTACAATGAGCAGTTCTTC.

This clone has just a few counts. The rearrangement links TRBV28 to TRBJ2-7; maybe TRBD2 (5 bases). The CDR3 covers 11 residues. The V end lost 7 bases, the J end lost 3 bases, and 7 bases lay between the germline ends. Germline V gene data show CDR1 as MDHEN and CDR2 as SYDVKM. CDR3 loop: CASMTNYEQYF. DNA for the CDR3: TGTGCCAGCATGACTAACTACGAGCAGTACTTC.

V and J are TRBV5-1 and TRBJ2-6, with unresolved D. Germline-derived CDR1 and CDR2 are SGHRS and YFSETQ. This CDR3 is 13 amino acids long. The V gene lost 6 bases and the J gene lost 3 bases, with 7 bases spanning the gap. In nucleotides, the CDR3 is TGCGCCAGCAAGTTATTTGGGGCCAACGTCCTGACTTTC. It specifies CASKLFGANVLTF.